The clone carrying this T cell receptor (beta chain) has only a few counts. Unfractionated whole blood was the source of the extracted total RNA. The CDR3 covers 17 residues. V gave up 6 bases and J gave up 7 bases; unmatched junction bases: 14. CDR1 and CDR2 from the germline V gene are DFQATT and SNEGSKA (reference sequence). These data are taken from a study of human T cells and chemical hapten exposure. TCRdb reprocessed the 5' RACE reads with MiXCR, giving one entry per CDR3 protein. Here the sample spans over 70,000 distinct CDR3 sequences, roughly 15% being singletons. V is TRBV20-1 and J is TRBJ2-1; 14 bases match TRBD2. The TCR was taken from a female donor in good health. CDR3 bases: TGCAGTGCGAAAGGGACTAGCGGGAGTTATGTTAGGAATGAGCAGTTCTTC. Amino acid sequence: CSAKGTSGSYVRNEQFF.